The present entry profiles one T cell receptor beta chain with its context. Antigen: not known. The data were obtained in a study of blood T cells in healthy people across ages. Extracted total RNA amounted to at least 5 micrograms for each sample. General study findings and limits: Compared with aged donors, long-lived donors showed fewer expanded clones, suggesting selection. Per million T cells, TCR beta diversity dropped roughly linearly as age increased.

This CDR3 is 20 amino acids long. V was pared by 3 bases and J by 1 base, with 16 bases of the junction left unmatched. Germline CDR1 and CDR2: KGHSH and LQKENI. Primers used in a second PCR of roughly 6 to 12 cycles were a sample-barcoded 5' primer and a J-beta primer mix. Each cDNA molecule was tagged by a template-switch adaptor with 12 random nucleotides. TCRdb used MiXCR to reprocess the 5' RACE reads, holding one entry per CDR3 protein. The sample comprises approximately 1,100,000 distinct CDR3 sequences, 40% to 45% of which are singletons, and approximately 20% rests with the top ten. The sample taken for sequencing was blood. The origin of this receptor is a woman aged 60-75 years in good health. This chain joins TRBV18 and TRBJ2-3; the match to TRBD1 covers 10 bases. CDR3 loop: CASSPGSSKSGTGGTDTQYF. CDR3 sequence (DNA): TGTGCCAGCTCACCCGGATCGTCCAAATCCGGGACAGGGGGCACAGATACGCAGTATTTT.